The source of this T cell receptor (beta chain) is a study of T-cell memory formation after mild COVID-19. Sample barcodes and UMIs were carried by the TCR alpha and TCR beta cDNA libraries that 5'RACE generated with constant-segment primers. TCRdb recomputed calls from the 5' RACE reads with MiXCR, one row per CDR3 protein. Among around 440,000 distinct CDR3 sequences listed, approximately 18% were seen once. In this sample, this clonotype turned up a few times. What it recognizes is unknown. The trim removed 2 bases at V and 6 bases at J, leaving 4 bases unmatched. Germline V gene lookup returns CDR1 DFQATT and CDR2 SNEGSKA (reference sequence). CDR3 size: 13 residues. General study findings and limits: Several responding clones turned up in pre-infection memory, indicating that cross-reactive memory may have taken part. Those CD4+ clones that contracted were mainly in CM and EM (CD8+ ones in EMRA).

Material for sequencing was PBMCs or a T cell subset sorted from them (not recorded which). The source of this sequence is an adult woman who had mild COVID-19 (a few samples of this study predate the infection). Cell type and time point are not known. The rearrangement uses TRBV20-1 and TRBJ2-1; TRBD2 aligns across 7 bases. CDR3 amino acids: CSARSPSGNEQFF. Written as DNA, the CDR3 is TGCAGTGCTAGAAGTCCTAGCGGCAATGAGCAGTTCTTC.